Included here is one TCR beta chain sequence, with context. No antigen is known for it. The sample comes from a study of T cell responses to AZD1222 COVID-19 vaccine. Study results and caveats: Seropositive at baseline were only a handful of AZD1222 recipients. Every sample of the repertoires postdated the peak T cell response.

The CDR3 runs 16 residues. Profiling relied on immunoSEQ multiplex PCR, and the TCRdb table lists in-frame clones only, not all of them. The sample yields 100,000 to 150,000 clones, around 90% seen once. V gene TRBV21-1 combines with J gene TRBJ1-2. TRBV21-1 is recorded as a pseudogene. The TCR sequence derives from an adult in good health. Source: peripheral blood, taken on day 0 of AZD1222 vaccination. This CDR3 is CASTFPPECENYGYTF. In DNA, the CDR3 is TGTGCCAGCACCTTCCCTCCAGAATGCGAGAACTATGGCTACACCTTC.